This TCR beta chain is from a study of control samples from healthy donors and cancer patients. This CDR3 region has 11 residues. In germline, CDR1 is GTSNPN, CDR2 SVGIG (reference sequence). V lost 4 bases and J 3 bases, leaving 6 bases between the germline ends. Method: immunoSEQ multiplex PCR; TCRdb's copy keeps in-frame clones and lacks some. The table records fewer than 200,000 clones, roughly 95% of them present only once. Sequencing was done on a sample of blood. This chain uses TRBV30 with TRBJ1-1; weak D call: TRBD1 (6 bases). The source is a woman in her sixties or seventies in good health. The CDR3 protein is CAWTGDTEAFF. CDR3 in DNA: TGTGCCTGGACAGGGGACACTGAAGCTTTCTTT.